Shown below are 30 T cell receptor beta chains from a single sample sequenced in a study of blood T cell repertoires in COVID-19. Only in-frame clones appear in the TCRdb table, and some are missing; sequencing was by immunoSEQ multiplex PCR. The data hold about 81,000 clones, with 90% to 95% observed a single time. The sequenced sample was peripheral blood. The receptors stem from a woman aged 50 to 65 in a cohort sampled during active COVID-19.

This clone was counted only a few times. J is TRBJ1-6 and V is TRBV19; tentative D call: TRBD1 (6 bases). Germline V lookup: CDR1 LNHDA, CDR2 SQIVND (reference sequence). Between the trimmed V and J ends, which lost 8 bases and 7 bases, there was a span of 15 bases. This CDR3 has 14 residues. This CDR3 reads CASSPGVSNSPLHF. The CDR3 region has the DNA TGTGCCAGTTCGCCAGGGGTGTCGAATTCACCCCTCCACTTT.

The chain combines TRBV3-1 (or the pseudogene TRBV3-2) with TRBJ2-5; D might be TRBD2 (6 bases). The CDR3 runs 15 residues. Germline assignment: CDR1 LGHDT and CDR2 YNNKEL (reference sequence). V was trimmed by 0 bases and J by 9 bases, leaving 17 bases between them. The CDR3: CASSQDLARPGAQYF. In DNA form, the CDR3 reads TGTGCCAGCAGCCAAGACCTAGCGCGGCCCGGGGCCCAGTACTTC.

The chain uses TRBV2 and TRBJ2-1; TRBD2 matches 11 bases. Germline V gene lookup returns CDR1 SNHLY and CDR2 FYNNEI. The CDR3 extends over 15 amino acids. After removal of 5 bases from V and 5 bases from J, the junction contained 5 bases not matched to a gene. CDR3 in amino acids: CASSPGLAANNEQFF. The CDR3 coding sequence is TGTGCCAGCAGTCCGGGACTAGCGGCAAACAATGAGCAGTTCTTC.

The V gene is TRBV2, the J gene TRBJ1-1; 7 nucleotides match TRBD1. The trim removed 6 bases at V and 3 bases at J, leaving 7 bases unmatched. CDR1 SNHLY and CDR2 FYNNEI come from the germline V gene. The CDR3 length is 14 residues. CDR3 DNA sequence: TGTGCCAGCAGGCTGACAGGACAGGACACTGAAGCTTTCTTT. The encoded protein is CASRLTGQDTEAFF.

For this clone: Germline and junction disagree at one end, which may indicate a read error. CDR3 bases: TGTGCCAGCAGCATCTTTCAGGGACAGGGAAATGTAAAACTGTTTTTT. Translation: CASSIFQGQGNVKLFF. This sequence joins TRBV5-4 and TRBJ1-4, with 9 nucleotides matching TRBD1. CDR3 length: 16 residues. Germline values: CDR1 SGHNT, CDR2 YYREEE (reference sequence).

The chain recombines TRBV5-7 with TRBJ1-4; TRBD1 matches 9 bases. TRBV5-7 is reported as an ORF; its role is uncertain. V shed 4 bases and J 4 bases; nucleotides not matched to a gene: 5. The CDR3 is 15 residues long. CDR3 residues: CASSAPGQGNEKLFF. CDR3 nucleotides: TGTGCCAGCAGCGCACCGGGACAGGGTAATGAAAAACTGTTTTTT.

CDR3 bases: TGTGCCAGCAGTGAGGGGACAAAAGAGACCCAGTACTTC. Its translation is CASSEGTKETQYF. The chain employs TRBV6-1 and TRBJ2-5; the D gene is possibly TRBD1 (6 bases). V was cut by 3 bases and J by 3 bases, with 8 bases left in between. The CDR3 sequence is 13 residues long. Looked up from germline, CDR1 is MNHNS and CDR2 is SASEGT.

CDR3 region: CASSRRADTQYF. As DNA, the CDR3 is TGTGCCAGCAGTCGCAGGGCAGATACGCAGTATTTT. V gene TRBV12-3 or TRBV12-4 combines with J gene TRBJ2-3; D might be TRBD1 (5 bases). This CDR3 is 12 amino acids long. V lost 5 bases and J lost 4, with 7 bases in between.

This rearrangement joins TRBV3-1 (or the pseudogene TRBV3-2) to TRBJ2-7, with no clear D. CDR3 length: 15 amino acids. Germline CDR1 LGHDT, CDR2 YNNKEL (reference sequence). V lost 4 bases and J lost 6, with 19 bases in between. CDR3 nucleotides: TGTGCCAGCAGCCGAGCAGGTACCTCGACCGGCGAGCAGTACTTC. It is translated as CASSRAGTSTGEQYF.

V usage is TRBV30 and J usage is TRBJ1-5, with D maybe TRBD1 (5 bases). In germline, CDR1 is GTSNPN, CDR2 SVGIG (reference sequence). The germline V and J ends were trimmed by 0 bases and 9 bases, with 15 bases remaining between them. This CDR3 spans 14 amino acids. As DNA, the CDR3 is TGTGCCTGGAGTGTTGGGGGAGGGATGGCGCCCCAGCATTTT. Its protein is CAWSVGGGMAPQHF.

The gene calls are TRBV7-9 and TRBJ2-7; no reliable D call. Germline lookup yields CDR1 SEHNR and CDR2 FQNEAQ (reference sequence). Deletions cut 7 bases from V and 6 bases from J, with 10 bases between. The CDR3 sequence is 11 residues long. CDR3 sequence reads: CASTLSGEQYF. Written as DNA, the CDR3 is TGTGCCAGCACTCTTAGTGGCGAGCAGTACTTC.

This clone has more than one count but fewer than ten. This chain's CDR3 is CASSLSGTAYLGGYTF. The CDR3 DNA is TGTGCCAGCAGTTTATCCGGGACAGCCTATTTGGGTGGCTACACCTTC. The chain combines TRBV28 with TRBJ1-2; TRBD1 matches 7 bases. After removal of 1 base from V and 7 bases from J, the junction contained 12 bases not matched to a gene. Germline V gene sequence: CDR1 MDHEN, CDR2 SYDVKM. The CDR3 has 16 residues.

V and J are TRBV9 and TRBJ1-2; 10 bases are shared with TRBD1. The CDR3 is made up of 18 amino acids. CDR1 is SGDLS and CDR2 is YYNGEE in the germline V gene. Losses at the gene ends were 3 bases for V and 4 bases for J; bases not matched to a gene: 15. Here the CDR3 DNA reads TGTGCCAGCAGCGCCCGGGCACCGGGACAGGGGTTCGCCTATGGCTACACCTTC. Its protein is CASSARAPGQGFAYGYTF.

The chain uses TRBV4-1 and TRBJ1-4; TRBD1 might be the D (5 bases). The germline CDR1 and CDR2 sequences are MGHRA and YSYEKL. The CDR3 totals 18 residues. V was trimmed by 4 bases and J by 0 bases, leaving 18 bases between them. For the CDR3, the DNA is TGCGCCAGCAGCCTGCGGGACCAAAGAATCGCAACTAATGAAAAACTGTTTTTT. It translates to CASSLRDQRIATNEKLFF.

The chain's CDR3 is CASSLGGAPSYNEQFF. For the CDR3, the DNA is TGTGCCAGCAGCTTGGGGGGAGCTCCGTCCTACAATGAGCAGTTCTTC. The chain carries TRBV5-5 and TRBJ2-1, with a possible D match to TRBD2 (5 bases). CDR1 is SGHKS, CDR2 YYEKEE, per germline (reference sequence). This CDR3 contains 16 residues. V shed 0 bases and J shed 1 base, with 11 bases lying between them.

The chain carries TRBV9 and TRBJ2-3; 10 nucleotides agree with TRBD2. Germline CDR1 reads SGDLS; CDR2 reads YYNGEE. There are 16 residues in the CDR3. Unmatched junction bases numbered 9, after V lost 6 bases and J lost 2 bases. CDR3 protein: CASTSQLAGSTDTQYF. The CDR3 DNA reads TGTGCCAGCACCTCCCAACTAGCGGGGTCCACAGATACGCAGTATTTT.

The V call is TRBV7-9, the J call TRBJ2-3; D perhaps matches TRBD1 (6 bases). The CDR3 loop spans 13 amino acids. CDR1 is SEHNR and CDR2 is FQNEAQ in the germline V gene (reference sequence). The germline V and J ends were trimmed by 6 bases and 4 bases, with 11 bases remaining between them. This CDR3 is CASRSGVADTQYF. CDR3 DNA: TGTGCCAGCAGGTCAGGGGTGGCAGATACGCAGTATTTT.

A single count supports this clone. The V gene is TRBV19, the J gene TRBJ2-3; 9 bases line up with TRBD2. V shed 5 bases and J 0 bases; nucleotides not matched to a gene: 12. The CDR3 has 18 amino acids. Germline values: CDR1 LNHDA, CDR2 SQIVND (reference sequence). The CDR3 bases are TGTGCCAGTAGTTTTGGACTAGCGCCAACCTCTAGCACAGATACGCAGTATTTT. It is translated as CASSFGLAPTSSTDTQYF.

The chain carries TRBV19 and TRBJ2-1, with TRBD1 identical over 7 bases. Germline loops: CDR1 LNHDA, CDR2 SQIVND (reference sequence). The V gene end was trimmed by 5 bases and the J gene end by 6 bases; junction bases not matched to a gene: 7. This CDR3 is 14 amino acids long. The CDR3 protein is CASSLGQAPNEQFF. CDR3 in DNA: TGTGCCAGTAGTCTCGGACAGGCACCCAATGAGCAGTTCTTC. The variable domain in full, completed from reference TRBV19 and TRBJ2-1, reads DGGITQSPKYLFRKEGQNVTLSCEQNLNHDAMYWYRQDPGQGLRLIYYSQIVNDFQKGDIAEGYSVSREKKESFPLTVTSAQKNPTAFYLCASSLGQAPNEQFFGPGTRLTVL.

The rearrangement links TRBV5-1 to TRBJ2-7; 7 bases line up with TRBD1. The J segment lost 4 bases and the V segment lost 3 bases, leaving 10 bases of the junction unmatched. CDR1 is SGHRS and CDR2 is YFSETQ in the germline V gene. The CDR3 loop spans 15 amino acids. The CDR3 sequence: CASSSLRGKYYEQYF. The CDR3 coding sequence is TGCGCCAGCAGCTCCCTCAGGGGGAAGTATTACGAGCAGTACTTC.

J is TRBJ2-5 and V is TRBV2; 13 bases fit TRBD2. Trimming cost V 5 bases and J 4 bases; bases outside gene matches: 7. From germline, CDR1 is SNHLY and CDR2 FYNNEI. The CDR3 runs to 16 residues. CDR3 protein: CASSTSGGGVGETQYF. As DNA, the CDR3 is TGTGCCAGCAGTACTAGCGGGGGGGGAGTCGGAGAGACCCAGTACTTC.

The V and J genes are TRBV9 and TRBJ2-3; 11 bases are a match to TRBD2. This CDR3 spans 14 amino acids. CDR1 and CDR2 (germline): SGDLS, YYNGEE. V lost 4 bases and J lost 4; bases outside the gene matches: 2. CDR3: CASSLSGGADTQYF. The DNA for the CDR3 is TGTGCCAGCAGCCTTAGCGGGGGGGCAGATACGCAGTATTTT.

The chain employs TRBV24-1 and TRBJ2-2, with 7 bases matching TRBD1. CDR3 length: 16 amino acids. The germline V gene encodes CDR1 KGHDR and CDR2 SFDVKD. V lost 4 bases, J lost 0 bases, and 4 bases stayed unmatched. CDR3 coding DNA: TGTGCCACCAGTGACCCAGGGGGATCGAACACCGGGGAGCTGTTTTTT. Its translation: CATSDPGGSNTGELFF.

The chain uses TRBV6-5 and TRBJ1-1; no reliable D call. This CDR3 is built from 13 residues. The germline V and J ends were trimmed by 6 bases and 0 bases, with 8 bases remaining between them. CDR1 and CDR2 from the germline V gene are MNHEY and SVGAGI. CDR3 nucleotides: TGTGCCAGCAGGCCACTGATGAACACTGAAGCTTTCTTT. Its translation is CASRPLMNTEAFF.

The chain is built from TRBV11-3 and TRBJ2-1, with D possibly matching TRBD2 (6 bases). V was shortened by 1 base and J by 3 bases, with 7 bases between the two germline ends. CDR1 and CDR2 from the germline V gene are SGHNT and YENEEA. The CDR3 runs 14 residues. CDR3 sequence (DNA): TGTGCCAGCAGCTTAGCCGGGAGCTACAATGAGCAGTTCTTC. It translates to CASSLAGSYNEQFF. Combining the CDR3 with reference TRBV11-3 and TRBJ2-1 gives the whole variable domain EAGVVQSPRYKIIEKKQPVAFWCNPISGHNTLYWYLQNLGQGPELLIRYENEEAVDDSQLPKDRFSAERLKGVDSTLKIQPAELGDSAVYLCASSLAGSYNEQFFGPGTRLTVL.

V gene TRBV28 combines with J gene TRBJ2-7; TRBD1 is a possible D gene (5 bases). This CDR3 is built from 14 residues. The V and J ends lost 3 bases and 7 bases respectively, with 16 bases between them. CDR1 and CDR2 (germline): MDHEN, SYDVKM. CDR3 in DNA: TGTGCCAGCAGTTTCCCAGGGTTGGTTCGGGAGCAGTACTTC. It codes for CASSFPGLVREQYF. Filled out from reference TRBV28 and TRBJ2-7, the complete variable domain reads DVKVTQSSRYLVKRTGEKVFLECVQDMDHENMFWYRQDPGLGLRLIYFSYDVKMKEKGDIPEGYSVSREKKERFSLILESASTNQTSMYLCASSFPGLVREQYFGPGTRLTVT.

CDR3 region: CASSYGGAGLSEKLFF. The CDR3 nucleotides read TGTGCCAGCAGTTACGGGGGCGCAGGACTGAGTGAAAAACTGTTTTTT. This chain uses TRBV6-2 or TRBV6-3 with TRBJ1-4; weak D call: TRBD1 (6 bases). V gave up 2 bases and J gave up 7 bases, with 17 bases separating them. The CDR3 has 16 amino acids. Germline CDR1 and CDR2: MNHEY and SVGEGT.

This sequence joins TRBV4-1 and TRBJ1-1, with D unresolved. The CDR3 is 16 residues long. V was pared by 2 bases and J by 2 bases, with 15 bases between. The germline V gene encodes CDR1 MGHRA and CDR2 YSYEKL. In nucleotides, the CDR3 is TGCGCCAGCAGCCAAACCAGGCAAGGCCTAAACACTGAAGCTTTCTTT. Encoded protein: CASSQTRQGLNTEAFF.

The chain carries TRBV18 and TRBJ2-7, with 13 bases aligning to TRBD2. V trimming: 3 bases; J trimming: 6 bases; junction bases outside the gene matches: 8. Germline V lookup: CDR1 KGHSH, CDR2 LQKENI. This CDR3 spans 16 amino acids. CDR3: CASSPPGLAGFSEQYF. CDR3 in DNA: TGTGCCAGCTCACCTCCGGGACTAGCGGGGTTTAGCGAGCAGTACTTC. The complete variable domain, with remaining parts taken from reference TRBV18 and TRBJ2-7, reads NAGVMQNPRHLVRRRGQEARLRCSPMKGHSHVYWYRQLPEEGLKFMVYLQKENIIDESGMPKERFSAEFPKEGPSILRIQQVVRGDSAAYFCASSPPGLAGFSEQYFGPGTRLTVT.

The chain uses TRBV2 and TRBJ1-5; D is perhaps TRBD1 (5 bases). CDR1 is SNHLY, CDR2 FYNNEI, per germline. The CDR3 sequence is 15 residues long. V lost 5 bases and J 7 bases, leaving 18 bases between the germline ends. CDR3 in amino acids: CASSTRLQGGQPQHF. The CDR3 nucleotides read TGTGCCAGCAGTACCCGTTTGCAGGGTGGCCAGCCCCAGCATTTT. The whole variable domain, filled in from reference TRBV2 and TRBJ1-5, reads EPEVTQTPSHQVTQMGQEVILRCVPISNHLYFYWYRQILGQKVEFLVSFYNNEISEKSEIFDDQFSVERPDGSNFTLKIRSTKLEDSAMYFCASSTRLQGGQPQHFGDGTRLSIL.